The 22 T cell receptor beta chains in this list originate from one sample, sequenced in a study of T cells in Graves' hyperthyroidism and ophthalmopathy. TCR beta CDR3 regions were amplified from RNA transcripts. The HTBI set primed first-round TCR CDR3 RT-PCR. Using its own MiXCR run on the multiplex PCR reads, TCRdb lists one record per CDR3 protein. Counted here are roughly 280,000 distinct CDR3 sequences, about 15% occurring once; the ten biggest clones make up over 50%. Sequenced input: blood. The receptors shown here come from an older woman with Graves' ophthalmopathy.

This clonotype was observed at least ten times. Written as DNA, the CDR3 is TGTGCCAGCGGGGAGGCTGCTTCCGGCTACACCTTC. It specifies CASGEAASGYTF. The chain combines TRBV12-3 or TRBV12-4 with TRBJ1-2; D remains ambiguous. Trimming took 8 bases from V and 8 from J, leaving 15 bases between them. There are 12 residues in the CDR3.

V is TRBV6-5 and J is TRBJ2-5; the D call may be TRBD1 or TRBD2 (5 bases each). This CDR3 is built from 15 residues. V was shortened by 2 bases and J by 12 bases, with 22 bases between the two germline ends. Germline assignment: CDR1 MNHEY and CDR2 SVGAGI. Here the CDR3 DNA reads TGTGCCAGCAGTTACAGTAGGGACCCATACCTGGTGGAGTACTTC. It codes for CASSYSRDPYLVEYF.

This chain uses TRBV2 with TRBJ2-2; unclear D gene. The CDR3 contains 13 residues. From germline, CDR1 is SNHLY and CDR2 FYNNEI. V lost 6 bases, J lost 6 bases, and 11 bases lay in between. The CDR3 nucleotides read TGTGCCAGCAGCCAAAGAACAGCCGGGGAGCTGTTTTTT. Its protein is CASSQRTAGELFF.

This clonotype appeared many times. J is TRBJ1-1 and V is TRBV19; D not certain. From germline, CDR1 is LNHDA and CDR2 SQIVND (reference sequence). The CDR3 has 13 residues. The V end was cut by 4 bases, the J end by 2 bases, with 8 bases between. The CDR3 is CASSTLTNTEAFF. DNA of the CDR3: TGTGCCAGTAGTACACTCACCAACACTGAAGCTTTCTTT.

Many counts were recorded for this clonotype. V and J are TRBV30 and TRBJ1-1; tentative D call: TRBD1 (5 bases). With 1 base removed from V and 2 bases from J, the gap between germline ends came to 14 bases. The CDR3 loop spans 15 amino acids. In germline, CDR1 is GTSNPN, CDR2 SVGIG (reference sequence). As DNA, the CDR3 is TGTGCCTGGAGTGGGACCCGGGGGGTTAACACTGAAGCTTTCTTT. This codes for CAWSGTRGVNTEAFF.

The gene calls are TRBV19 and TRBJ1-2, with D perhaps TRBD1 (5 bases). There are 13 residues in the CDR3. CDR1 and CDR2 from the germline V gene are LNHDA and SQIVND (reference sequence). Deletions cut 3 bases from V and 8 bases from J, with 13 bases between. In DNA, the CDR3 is TGTGCCAGTAGTATTGGCCGCGGGGGAGGCTACACCTTC. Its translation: CASSIGRGGGYTF.

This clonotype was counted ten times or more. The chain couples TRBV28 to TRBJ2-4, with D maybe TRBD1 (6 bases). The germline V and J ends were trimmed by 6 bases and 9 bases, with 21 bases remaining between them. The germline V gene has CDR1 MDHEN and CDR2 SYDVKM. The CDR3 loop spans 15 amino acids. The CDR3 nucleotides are TGTGCCAGCAGGGGACGAACAGGGATTGATACCATTCAGTACTTC. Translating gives CASRGRTGIDTIQYF.

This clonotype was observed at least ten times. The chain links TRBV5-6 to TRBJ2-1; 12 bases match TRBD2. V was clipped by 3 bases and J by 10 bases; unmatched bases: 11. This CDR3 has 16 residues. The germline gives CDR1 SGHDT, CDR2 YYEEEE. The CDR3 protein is CASSSLTSGRRLEQFF. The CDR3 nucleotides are TGTGCCAGCAGCTCCTTGACTAGCGGGAGAAGGTTGGAGCAGTTCTTC. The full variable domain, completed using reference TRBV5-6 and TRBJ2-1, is DAGVTQSPTHLIKTRGQQVTLRCSPKSGHDTVSWYQQALGQGPQFIFQYYEEEERQRGNFPDRFSGHQFPNYSSELNVNALLLGDSALYLCASSSLTSGRRLEQFFGPGTRLTVL.

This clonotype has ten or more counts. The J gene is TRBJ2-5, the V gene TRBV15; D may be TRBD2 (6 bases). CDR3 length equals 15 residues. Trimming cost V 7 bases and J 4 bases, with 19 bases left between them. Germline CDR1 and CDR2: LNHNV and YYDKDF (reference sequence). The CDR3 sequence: CATTPVGGDTETQYF. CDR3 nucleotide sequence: TGTGCCACCACACCAGTCGGGGGTGATACAGAGACCCAGTACTTC.

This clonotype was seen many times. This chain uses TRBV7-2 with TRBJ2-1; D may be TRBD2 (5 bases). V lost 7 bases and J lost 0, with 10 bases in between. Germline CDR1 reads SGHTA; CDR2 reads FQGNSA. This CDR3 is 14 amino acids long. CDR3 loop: CASTRDYSYNEQFF. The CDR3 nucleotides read TGTGCCAGCACCCGGGATTACTCCTACAATGAGCAGTTCTTC.

The CDR3 reads CASSLTRFQPQHF. The CDR3 nucleotides read TGTGCCAGCAGCTTAACCAGGTTTCAGCCCCAGCATTTT. The V and J genes are TRBV11-2 and TRBJ1-5; no clear D. There are 13 residues in the CDR3. V shed 2 bases and J shed 6 bases, with 8 bases lying between them. Germline V CDR1 and CDR2: SGHAT, FQNNGV.

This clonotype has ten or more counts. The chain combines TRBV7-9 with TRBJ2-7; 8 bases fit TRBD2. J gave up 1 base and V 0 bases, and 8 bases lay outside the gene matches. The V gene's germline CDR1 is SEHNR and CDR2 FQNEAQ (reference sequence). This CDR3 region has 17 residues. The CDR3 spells CASSLALGASGSYEQYF. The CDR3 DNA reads TGTGCCAGCAGCTTAGCGTTAGGGGCTAGCGGGTCCTACGAGCAGTACTTC.

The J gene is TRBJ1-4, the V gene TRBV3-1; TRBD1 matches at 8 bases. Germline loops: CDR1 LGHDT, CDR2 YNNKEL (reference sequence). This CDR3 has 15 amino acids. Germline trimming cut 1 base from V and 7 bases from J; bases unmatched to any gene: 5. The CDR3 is CASSQGTGFGEKLFF. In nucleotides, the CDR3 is TGTGCCAGCAGCCAAGGGACAGGGTTCGGTGAAAAACTGTTTTTT. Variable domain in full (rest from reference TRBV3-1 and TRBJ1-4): DTAVSQTPKYLVTQMGNDKSIKCEQNLGHDTMYWYKQDSKKFLKIMFSYNNKELIINETVPNRFSPKSPDKAHLNLHINSLELGDSAVYFCASSQGTGFGEKLFFGSGTQLSVL.

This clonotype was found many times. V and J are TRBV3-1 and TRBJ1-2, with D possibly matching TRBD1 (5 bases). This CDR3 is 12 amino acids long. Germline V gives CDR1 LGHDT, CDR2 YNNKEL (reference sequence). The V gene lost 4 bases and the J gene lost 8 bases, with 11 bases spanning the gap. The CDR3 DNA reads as TGTGCCAGCAGCCCCCAGGGATACGGCTACACCTTC. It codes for CASSPQGYGYTF.

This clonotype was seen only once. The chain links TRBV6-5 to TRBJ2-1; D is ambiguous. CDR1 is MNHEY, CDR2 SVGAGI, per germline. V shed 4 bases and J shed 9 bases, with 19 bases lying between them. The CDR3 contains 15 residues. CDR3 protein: CASSSSRKISGEQFF. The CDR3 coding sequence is TGTGCCAGCAGTTCTTCCAGGAAGATATCAGGTGAGCAGTTCTTC.

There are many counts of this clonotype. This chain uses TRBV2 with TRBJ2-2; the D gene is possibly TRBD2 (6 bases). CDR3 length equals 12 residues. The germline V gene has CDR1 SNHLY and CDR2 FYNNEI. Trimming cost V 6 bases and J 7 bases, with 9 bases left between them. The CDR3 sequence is CASSGGVGELFF. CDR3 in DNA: TGTGCCAGCAGCGGCGGGGTCGGGGAGCTGTTTTTT.

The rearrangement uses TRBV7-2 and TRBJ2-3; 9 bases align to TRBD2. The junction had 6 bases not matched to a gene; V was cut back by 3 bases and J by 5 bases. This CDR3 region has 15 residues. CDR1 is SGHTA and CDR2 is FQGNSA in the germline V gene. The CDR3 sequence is CASSFGGGDIDTQYF. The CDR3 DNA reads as TGTGCCAGCAGCTTCGGCGGGGGGGATATAGATACGCAGTATTTT.

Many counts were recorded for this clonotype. CDR3 amino acids: CASSLAGTGIYEQYF. In DNA, the CDR3 is TGTGCCAGCAGCTTGGCCGGGACAGGGATCTACGAGCAGTACTTC. V gene TRBV7-2 combines with J gene TRBJ2-7; 9 nucleotides align to TRBD1. The CDR3 is 15 amino acids. V shed 3 bases, J shed 3 bases, and the junction held 6 bases outside the gene matches. Germline values: CDR1 SGHTA, CDR2 FQGNSA.

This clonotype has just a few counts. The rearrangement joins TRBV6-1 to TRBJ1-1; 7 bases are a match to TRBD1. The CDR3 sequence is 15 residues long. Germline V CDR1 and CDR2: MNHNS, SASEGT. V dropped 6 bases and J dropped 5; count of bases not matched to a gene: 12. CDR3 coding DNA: TGTGCCAGCAGAGCTACAGGGGCGATGGGAACTGAAGCTTTCTTT. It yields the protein CASRATGAMGTEAFF.

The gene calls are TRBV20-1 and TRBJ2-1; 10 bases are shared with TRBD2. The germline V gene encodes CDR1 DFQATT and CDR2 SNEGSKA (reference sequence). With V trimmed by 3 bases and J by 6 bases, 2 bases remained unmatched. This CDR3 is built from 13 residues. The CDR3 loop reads CSARGTSVNEQFF. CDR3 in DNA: TGCAGTGCTAGGGGGACTAGCGTCAATGAGCAGTTCTTC.

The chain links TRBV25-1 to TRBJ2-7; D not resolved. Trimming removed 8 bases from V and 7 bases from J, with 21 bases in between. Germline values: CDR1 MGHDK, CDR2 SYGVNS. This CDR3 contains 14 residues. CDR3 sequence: CASSGWPRPPEQYF. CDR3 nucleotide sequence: TGTGCCAGCTCTGGTTGGCCTCGACCCCCAGAGCAGTACTTC.

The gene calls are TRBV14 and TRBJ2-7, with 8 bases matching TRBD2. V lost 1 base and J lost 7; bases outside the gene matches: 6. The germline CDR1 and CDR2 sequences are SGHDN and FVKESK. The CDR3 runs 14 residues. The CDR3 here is CASSQVRGGGEQYF. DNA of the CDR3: TGTGCCAGCAGCCAAGTACGGGGGGGCGGAGAGCAGTACTTC.